This T cell receptor (beta chain) was documented in a study of PD-1 blockade in classical Hodgkin lymphoma. Germline-derived CDR1 and CDR2 are SEHNR and FQNEAQ (reference sequence). Trimming cost V 2 bases and J 4 bases, with 11 bases left between them. This CDR3 region has 15 residues. Some clones are missing from TCRdb's copy, which holds only in-frame ones; the method was immunoSEQ multiplex PCR. The table shows about 28,000 clones, with roughly 80% occurring only once. This clone appeared a single time. Its specificity is not known. Notes on the study in general: Later analyses included only patients treated at least 1 year post-ASCT. The study found complete responders had baseline diversity similar to newly diagnosed patients.

Time point meaning: cycle 4 day 1 (C4D1), after five to seven weeks of nivolumab. Every single patient, without exception, relapsed after autologous stem cell transplantation, and brentuximab vedotin exposure varied. Magnetic negative selection was used to purify CD4+ T cells from thawed PBMCs. The rearrangement joins TRBV7-9 to TRBJ1-4; D is possibly TRBD1 (5 bases). This sequence was found in a human donor with classical Hodgkin lymphoma. The starting material was CD4+ T cells from blood, obtained before the fourth cycle of nivolumab. The CDR3 DNA reads TGTGCCAGCAGCTTACAGGGTGGGTTTAATGAAAAACTGTTTTTT. Amino acids: CASSLQGGFNEKLFF.